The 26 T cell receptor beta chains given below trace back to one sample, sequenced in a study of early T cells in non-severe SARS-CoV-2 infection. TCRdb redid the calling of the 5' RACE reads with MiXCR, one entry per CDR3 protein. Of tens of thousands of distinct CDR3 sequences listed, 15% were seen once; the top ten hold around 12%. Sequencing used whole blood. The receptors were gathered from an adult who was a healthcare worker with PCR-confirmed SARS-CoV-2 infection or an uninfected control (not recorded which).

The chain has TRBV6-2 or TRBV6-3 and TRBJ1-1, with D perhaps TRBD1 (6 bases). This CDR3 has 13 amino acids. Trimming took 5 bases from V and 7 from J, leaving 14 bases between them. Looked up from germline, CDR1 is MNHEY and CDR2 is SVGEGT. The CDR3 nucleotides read TGTGCCAGCAGTCTTATCAGGGGCGGTGAAGCTTTCTTT. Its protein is CASSLIRGGEAFF.

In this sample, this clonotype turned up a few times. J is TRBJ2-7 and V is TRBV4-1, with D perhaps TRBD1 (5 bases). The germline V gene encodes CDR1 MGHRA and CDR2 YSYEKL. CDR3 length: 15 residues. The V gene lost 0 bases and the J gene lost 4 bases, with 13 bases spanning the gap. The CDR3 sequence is CASSQDPAGSYEQYF. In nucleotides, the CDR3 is TGCGCCAGCAGCCAAGATCCCGCAGGGTCGTACGAGCAGTACTTC.

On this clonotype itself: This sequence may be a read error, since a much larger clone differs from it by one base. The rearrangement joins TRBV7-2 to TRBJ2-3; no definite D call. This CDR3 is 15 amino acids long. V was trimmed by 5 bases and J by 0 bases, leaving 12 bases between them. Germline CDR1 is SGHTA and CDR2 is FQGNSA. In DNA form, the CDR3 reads TGTGCCAGCAGCCCTATGAGCTGGAGCACAGATACGCAGTATTTT. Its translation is CASSPMSWSTDTQYF.

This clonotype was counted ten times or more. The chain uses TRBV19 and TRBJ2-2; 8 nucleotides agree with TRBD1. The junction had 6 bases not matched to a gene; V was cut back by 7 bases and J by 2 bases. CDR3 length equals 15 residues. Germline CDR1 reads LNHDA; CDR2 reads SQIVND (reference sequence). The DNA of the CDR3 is TGTGCCAGTACCCTGGACAGGGTAAACACCGGGGAGCTGTTTTTT. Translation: CASTLDRVNTGELFF.

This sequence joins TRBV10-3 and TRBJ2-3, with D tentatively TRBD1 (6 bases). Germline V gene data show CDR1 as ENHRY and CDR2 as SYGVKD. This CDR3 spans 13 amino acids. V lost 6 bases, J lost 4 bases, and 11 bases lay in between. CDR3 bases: TGTGCCATCAGCGCTACAGGGTCAGATACGCAGTATTTT. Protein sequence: CAISATGSDTQYF.

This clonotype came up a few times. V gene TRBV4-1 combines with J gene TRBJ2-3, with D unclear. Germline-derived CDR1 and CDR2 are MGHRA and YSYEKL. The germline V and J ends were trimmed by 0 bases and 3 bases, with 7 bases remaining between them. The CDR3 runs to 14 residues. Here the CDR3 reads CASSQDTATDTQYF. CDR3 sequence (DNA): TGCGCCAGCAGCCAAGATACAGCGACAGATACGCAGTATTTT.

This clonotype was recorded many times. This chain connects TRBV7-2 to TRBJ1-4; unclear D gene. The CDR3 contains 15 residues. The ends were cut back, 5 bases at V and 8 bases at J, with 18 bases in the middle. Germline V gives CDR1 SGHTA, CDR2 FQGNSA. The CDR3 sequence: CASSTPLGGREKLFF. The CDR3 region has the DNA TGTGCCAGCAGCACACCCCTGGGCGGGCGGGAAAAACTGTTTTTT.

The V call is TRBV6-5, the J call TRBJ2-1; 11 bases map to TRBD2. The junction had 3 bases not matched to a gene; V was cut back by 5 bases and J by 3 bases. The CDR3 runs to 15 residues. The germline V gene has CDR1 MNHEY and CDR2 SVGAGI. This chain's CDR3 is CASSDTSGSYNEQFF. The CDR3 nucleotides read TGTGCCAGCAGTGACACTAGCGGGAGCTACAATGAGCAGTTCTTC.

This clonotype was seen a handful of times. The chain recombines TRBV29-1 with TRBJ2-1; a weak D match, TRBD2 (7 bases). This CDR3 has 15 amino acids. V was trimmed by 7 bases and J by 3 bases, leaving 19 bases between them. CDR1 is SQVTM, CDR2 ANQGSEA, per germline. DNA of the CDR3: TGCAGCGCCAGACTGGGGGCGGGGGTCTACAATGAGCAGTTCTTC. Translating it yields CSARLGAGVYNEQFF.

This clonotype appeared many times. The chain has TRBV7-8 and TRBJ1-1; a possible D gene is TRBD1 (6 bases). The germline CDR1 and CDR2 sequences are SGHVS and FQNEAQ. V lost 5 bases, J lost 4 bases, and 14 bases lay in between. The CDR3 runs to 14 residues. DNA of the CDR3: TGTGCCAGCAGCACAGGGTCGAGCTCCACTGAAGCTTTCTTT. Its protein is CASSTGSSSTEAFF.

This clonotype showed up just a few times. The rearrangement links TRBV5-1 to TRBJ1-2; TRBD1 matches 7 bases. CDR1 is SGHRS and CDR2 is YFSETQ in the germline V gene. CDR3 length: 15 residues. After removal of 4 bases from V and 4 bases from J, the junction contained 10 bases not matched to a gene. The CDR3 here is CASSETGLEAYGYTF. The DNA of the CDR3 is TGCGCCAGCAGCGAGACAGGGCTTGAGGCCTATGGCTACACCTTC.

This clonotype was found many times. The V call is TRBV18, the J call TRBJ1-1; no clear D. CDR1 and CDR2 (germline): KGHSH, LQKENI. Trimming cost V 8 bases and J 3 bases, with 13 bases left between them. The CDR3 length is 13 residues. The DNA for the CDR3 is TGTGCCAGCCGACTCAACAGCGACACTGAAGCTTTCTTT. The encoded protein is CASRLNSDTEAFF.

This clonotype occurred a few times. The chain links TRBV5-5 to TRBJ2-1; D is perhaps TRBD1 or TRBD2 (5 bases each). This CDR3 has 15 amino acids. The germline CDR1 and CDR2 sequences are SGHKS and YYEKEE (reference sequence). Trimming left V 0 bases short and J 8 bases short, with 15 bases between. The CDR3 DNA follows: TGTGCCAGCAGCTTGGCCCCCGGGGCCAGCGATGAGCAGTTCTTC. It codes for CASSLAPGASDEQFF.

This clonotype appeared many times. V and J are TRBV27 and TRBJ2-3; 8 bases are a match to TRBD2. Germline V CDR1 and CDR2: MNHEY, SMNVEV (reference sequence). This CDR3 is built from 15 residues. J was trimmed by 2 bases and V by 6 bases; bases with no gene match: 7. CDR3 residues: CASSLREGLTDTQYF. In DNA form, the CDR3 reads TGTGCCAGCAGCCTTCGGGAGGGGCTCACAGATACGCAGTATTTT.

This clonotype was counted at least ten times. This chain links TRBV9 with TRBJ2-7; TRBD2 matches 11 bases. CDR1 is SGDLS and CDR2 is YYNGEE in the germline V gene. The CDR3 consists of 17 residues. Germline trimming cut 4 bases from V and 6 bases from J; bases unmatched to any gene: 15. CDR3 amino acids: CASSLRGELAGVSEQYF. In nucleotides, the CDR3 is TGTGCCAGCAGCCTGCGAGGGGAACTAGCGGGAGTCTCCGAGCAGTACTTC.

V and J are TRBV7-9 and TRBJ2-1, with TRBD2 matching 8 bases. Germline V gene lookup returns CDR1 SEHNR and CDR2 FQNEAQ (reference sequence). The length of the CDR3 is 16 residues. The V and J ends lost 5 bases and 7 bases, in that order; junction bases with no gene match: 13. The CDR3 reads CASSPPVSGSRNEQFF. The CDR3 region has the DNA TGTGCCAGCAGCCCGCCGGTAAGCGGGAGCCGGAATGAGCAGTTCTTC.

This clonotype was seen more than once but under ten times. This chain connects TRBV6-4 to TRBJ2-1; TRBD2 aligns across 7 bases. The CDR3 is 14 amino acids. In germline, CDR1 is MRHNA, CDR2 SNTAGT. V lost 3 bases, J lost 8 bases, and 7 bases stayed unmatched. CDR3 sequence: CASSEWEGHYEQFF. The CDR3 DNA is TGTGCCAGCAGTGAGTGGGAGGGCCATTATGAGCAGTTCTTC.

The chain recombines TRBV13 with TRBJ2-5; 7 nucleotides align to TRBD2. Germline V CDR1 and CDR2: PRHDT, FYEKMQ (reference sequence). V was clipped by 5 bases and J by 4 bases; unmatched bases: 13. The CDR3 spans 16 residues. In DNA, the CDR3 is TGTGCCAGCAGCCATCCTTCATCGCGGGAGAGAGAGACCCAGTACTTC. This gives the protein CASSHPSSRERETQYF.

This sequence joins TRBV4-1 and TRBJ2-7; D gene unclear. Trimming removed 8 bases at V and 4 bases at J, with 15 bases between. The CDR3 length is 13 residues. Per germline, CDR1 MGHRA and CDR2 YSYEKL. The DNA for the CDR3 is TGCGCCAGCTGCCCCAATTTGGAGTACGAGCAGTACTTC. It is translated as CASCPNLEYEQYF.

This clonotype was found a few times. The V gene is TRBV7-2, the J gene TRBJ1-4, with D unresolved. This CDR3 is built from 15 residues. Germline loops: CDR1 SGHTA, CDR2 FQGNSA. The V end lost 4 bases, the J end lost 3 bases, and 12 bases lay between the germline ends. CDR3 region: CASSSGRTSNEKLFF. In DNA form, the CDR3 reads TGTGCCAGCAGCTCCGGACGGACCTCTAATGAAAAACTGTTTTTT.

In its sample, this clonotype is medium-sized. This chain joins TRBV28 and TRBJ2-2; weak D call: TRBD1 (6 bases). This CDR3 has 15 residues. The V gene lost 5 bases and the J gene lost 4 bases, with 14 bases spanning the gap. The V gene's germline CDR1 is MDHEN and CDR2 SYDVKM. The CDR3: CASSDMGAGTGELFF. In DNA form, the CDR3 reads TGTGCCAGCAGTGACATGGGGGCAGGCACCGGGGAGCTGTTTTTT.

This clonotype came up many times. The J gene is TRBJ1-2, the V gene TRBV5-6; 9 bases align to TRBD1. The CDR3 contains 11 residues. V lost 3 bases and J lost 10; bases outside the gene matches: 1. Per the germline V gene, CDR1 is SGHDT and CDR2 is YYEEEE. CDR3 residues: CASSWDRDYTF. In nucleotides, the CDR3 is TGTGCCAGCAGCTGGGACAGGGACTACACCTTC. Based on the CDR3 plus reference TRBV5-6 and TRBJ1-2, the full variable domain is DAGVTQSPTHLIKTRGQQVTLRCSPKSGHDTVSWYQQALGQGPQFIFQYYEEEERQRGNFPDRFSGHQFPNYSSELNVNALLLGDSALYLCASSWDRDYTFGSGTRLTVV.

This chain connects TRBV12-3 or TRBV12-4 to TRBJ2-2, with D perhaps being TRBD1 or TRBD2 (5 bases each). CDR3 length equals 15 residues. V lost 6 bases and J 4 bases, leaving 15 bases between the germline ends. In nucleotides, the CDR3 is TGTGCCAGCAGCCAAGGTCTTGGGGGCACCGGGGAGCTGTTTTTT. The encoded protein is CASSQGLGGTGELFF.

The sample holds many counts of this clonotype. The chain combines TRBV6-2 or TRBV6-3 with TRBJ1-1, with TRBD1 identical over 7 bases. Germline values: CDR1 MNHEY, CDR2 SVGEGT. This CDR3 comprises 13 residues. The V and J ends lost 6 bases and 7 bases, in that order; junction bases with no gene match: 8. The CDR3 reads CASSYRGRVEAFF. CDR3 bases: TGTGCCAGCAGCTACAGGGGAAGGGTTGAAGCTTTCTTT.

The CDR3 loop reads CSATGGAGDNYGYTF. Written as DNA, the CDR3 is TGCAGTGCTACAGGGGGCGCGGGGGATAACTATGGCTACACCTTC. This chain uses TRBV20-1 with TRBJ1-2; 8 bases are a match to TRBD1. Germline lookup yields CDR1 DFQATT and CDR2 SNEGSKA (reference sequence). With 4 bases clipped from V and 1 base from J, the junction kept 8 bases outside the gene matches. The length of the CDR3 is 15 residues.

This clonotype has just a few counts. The DNA for the CDR3 is TGTGCCAGTAGGGGACTAGCTAGGGATGAGCAGTTCTTC. It yields the protein CASRGLARDEQFF. The rearrangement uses TRBV19 and TRBJ2-1; 9 nucleotides match TRBD2. Germline CDR1 reads LNHDA; CDR2 reads SQIVND (reference sequence). V lost 6 bases to trimming and J lost 8 bases; unmatched junction nucleotides: 5. This CDR3 is built from 13 residues.